The entry that follows covers one TCR beta chain sequence. The antigen is not known. These data come from a study of T cell responses to AZD1222 COVID-19 vaccine. From germline, CDR1 is LNHDA and CDR2 SQIVND (reference sequence). V lost 3 bases to trimming and J lost 0 bases; unmatched junction nucleotides: 5. The CDR3 covers 17 residues. This table comes from immunoSEQ multiplex PCR, and its TCRdb copy is limited to in-frame clones, with some not included. Among under 200,000 clones, about 90% were seen once, and the ten largest hold about 2.5%. Findings and limits, study-wide: A reported finding is that nearly half of spike-specific TCRs target unmutated variant regions. Clonal diversity was possibly underestimated, and the donors were mostly white British, with more females.

This receptor was identified in an adult in good health. The sequencing here drew on peripheral blood, taken on day 0 of MenACWY control vaccination. V usage is TRBV19 and J usage is TRBJ1-5; 10 bases are a match to TRBD1. The CDR3 bases are TGTGCCAGTAGTATCGAGACAGGGGGCTATAGCAATCAGCCCCAGCATTTT. This codes for CASSIETGGYSNQPQHF.